Listed below are T cell receptor beta chains from one sample, sequenced in a study of cytomegalovirus exposure and HLA in healthy donors. Clones were sequenced by immunoSEQ multiplex PCR, and TCRdb holds only the in-frame ones, with some missing. The table shows 90,000 to 150,000 clones, with 80% to 90% occurring only once. Specimen: PBMCs. These TCRs come from a man aged 35 to 55 in good health and CMV-seronegative. Each CDR3 is given with its conserved first and last residue. The order of the fields is V gene, J gene, clone size, D gene, CDR3 DNA, CDR3 protein. The D gene is left open where the match is weak. Part of the rows lack a size; the others show once, few, many or a class for expanded clones.

V: TRBV28; J: TRBJ2-7; size: -; D: TRBD1; DNA: TGTGCCAGCAGACCCCCCACAGGGGATCTTTCCGAGCAGTACTTC; CDR3: CASRPPTGDLSEQYF
V: TRBV6-5; J: TRBJ2-7; size: -; D: -; DNA: TGTGCCAGCAGCACCCGGAGGGGGGGACTCGAGCAGTACTTC; CDR3: CASSTRRGGLEQYF
V: TRBV7-8; J: TRBJ1-4; size: once; D: -; DNA: TGTGCCAGCAGCTTAGACAGGCTAGAAAAACTGTTTTTT; CDR3: CASSLDRLEKLFF
V: TRBV15; J: TRBJ1-4; size: -; D: TRBD1; DNA: TGTGCCACCAGCACAGACAGGGGGCGAGGTGAAAAACTGTTTTTT; CDR3: CATSTDRGRGEKLFF
V: TRBV4-3; J: TRBJ2-7; size: -; D: -; DNA: TGCGCCAGCAGCCAAGATCATAGCCAGGAGCAGTACTTC; CDR3: CASSQDHSQEQYF
V: TRBV28; J: TRBJ2-7; size: once; D: TRBD1; DNA: TGTGCCAGCACAGGGACAGGCGGGTCCTACGAGCAGTACTTC; CDR3: CASTGTGGSYEQYF
V: TRBV21-1; J: TRBJ2-3; size: few; D: -; DNA: TGTGCCAGCAGCAAAATTCTAGAGAGGGCTGGCTATACGCAGTATTTT; CDR3: CASSKILERAGYTQYF
V: TRBV5-1; J: TRBJ2-2; size: few; D: TRBD2; DNA: TGCGCCAGCAGCTCCTTAGCGGGAGGAGACGGGGAGCTGTTTTTT; CDR3: CASSSLAGGDGELFF
V: TRBV18; J: TRBJ1-2; size: -; D: TRBD1; DNA: TGTGCCAGCTCACGACAGGGGGCTGTCTATGGCTACACCTTC; CDR3: CASSRQGAVYGYTF
V: TRBV7-6; J: TRBJ2-3; size: -; D: TRBD2; DNA: TGTGCCAGCAGCCCCCGCGGCGACGGGAGGGCCGCAGATACGCAGTATTTT; CDR3: CASSPRGDGRAADTQYF
V: TRBV7-8; J: TRBJ2-7; size: -; D: TRBD2; DNA: TGTGCCAGCAGCTTAGGGGTGGCAGCGGGGGTTAACTACGAGCAGTACTTC; CDR3: CASSLGVAAGVNYEQYF
V: TRBV29-1; J: TRBJ1-5; size: few; D: TRBD1; DNA: TGCAGCGTTTCAACAGGGGGACGCAATCAGCCCCAGCATTTT; CDR3: CSVSTGGRNQPQHF
V: TRBV5-5; J: TRBJ2-5; size: few; D: -; DNA: TGTGCCAGCAGGGATACTAGGGTAGGAGAGACCCAGTACTTC; CDR3: CASRDTRVGETQYF
V: TRBV5-8; J: TRBJ2-7; size: -; D: -; DNA: TGTGCCAGCAGCTTCCGAGTCGAGCAGTACTTC; CDR3: CASSFRVEQYF
V: TRBV18; J: TRBJ2-5; size: -; D: TRBD2; DNA: TGTGCCAGCTCACCCGTCCCCCACACGGGGGGGATAGAAGGGGAGACCCAGTACTTC; CDR3: CASSPVPHTGGIEGETQYF
V: TRBV27; J: TRBJ1-6; size: -; D: -; DNA: TGTGCCAGCAGGTTCCCGAATTCACCCCTCCACTTT; CDR3: CASRFPNSPLHF
V: TRBV11-1; J: TRBJ1-2; size: -; D: TRBD1; DNA: TGTGCCAGCAGCCCGACAGGGTACTATGGCTACACCTTC; CDR3: CASSPTGYYGYTF
V: TRBV13; J: TRBJ2-2; size: -; D: -; DNA: TGTGCCAGCAGCTCCGACTCCCTCGCCGGGGAGCTGTTTTTT; CDR3: CASSSDSLAGELFF
V: TRBV5-1; J: TRBJ1-1; size: -; D: -; DNA: TGCGCCAGCAGCCCGCCAGGGTCTCGGCCTGAAGCTTTCTTT; CDR3: CASSPPGSRPEAFF
V: TRBV18; J: TRBJ1-4; size: -; D: -; DNA: TGTGCCAGCTCACCACCTGGAGCGGTAGAAAAACTGTTTTTT; CDR3: CASSPPGAVEKLFF
V: TRBV27; J: TRBJ2-7; size: -; D: -; DNA: TGTGCCAGCAGTTTATCGGCACAGGGTAACGAGCAGTACTTC; CDR3: CASSLSAQGNEQYF
V: TRBV5-1; J: TRBJ2-7; size: few; D: -; DNA: TGCGCCAGCAGCCCCGGGACTGCAGTGGGCGAGCAGTACTTC; CDR3: CASSPGTAVGEQYF
V: TRBV28; J: TRBJ1-2; size: -; D: TRBD1; DNA: TGTGCCAGCAGTTTAACCGACAGGGGCAGGGGCTACACCTTC; CDR3: CASSLTDRGRGYTF
V: TRBV6-1; J: TRBJ1-2; size: -; D: -; DNA: TGTGCCAGCAGTGTGCGGGGGGCGAATGGCTACACCTTC; CDR3: CASSVRGANGYTF
V: TRBV18; J: TRBJ2-7; size: few; D: TRBD1; DNA: TGTGCCAGCTCACCACTTTCCGACAGGGGAAGGGAGCAGTACTTC; CDR3: CASSPLSDRGREQYF
V: TRBV4-3; J: TRBJ2-7; size: -; D: -; DNA: TGCGCCAGCAGCCAACCCACTAGCTCCCCCTCCTACGAGCAGTACTTC; CDR3: CASSQPTSSPSYEQYF
V: TRBV4-1; J: TRBJ1-2; size: -; D: TRBD1; DNA: TGCGCCAGCAGCCAACCAGTGACAGGGACCCTTGACTATGGCTACACCTTC; CDR3: CASSQPVTGTLDYGYTF
V: TRBV28; J: TRBJ1-2; size: -; D: -; DNA: TGTGCCAGCAGCCCCAGGTTTAACTATGGCTACACCTTC; CDR3: CASSPRFNYGYTF
V: TRBV5-1; J: TRBJ1-1; size: once; D: TRBD1; DNA: TGCGCCAGCAGCTTGTTGACAGGGGGGGAGAACACTGAAGCTTTCTTT; CDR3: CASSLLTGGENTEAFF